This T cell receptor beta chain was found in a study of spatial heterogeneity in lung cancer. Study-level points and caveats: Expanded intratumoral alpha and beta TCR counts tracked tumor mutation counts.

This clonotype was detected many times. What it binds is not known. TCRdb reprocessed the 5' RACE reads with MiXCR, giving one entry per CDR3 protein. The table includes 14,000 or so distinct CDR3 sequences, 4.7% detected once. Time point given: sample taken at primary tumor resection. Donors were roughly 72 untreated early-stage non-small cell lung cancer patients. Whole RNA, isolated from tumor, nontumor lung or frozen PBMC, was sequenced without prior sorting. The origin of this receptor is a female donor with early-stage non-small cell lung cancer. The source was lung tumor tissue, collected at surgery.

The CDR3 loop is CASSLNSPLDEQYF. The CDR3 DNA reads TGTGCCAGCAGTTTGAATTCACCCTTGGACGAGCAGTACTTC. The V call is TRBV12-3 or TRBV12-4, the J call TRBJ2-7, with D unresolved. Trimming removed 3 bases at V and 5 bases at J, with 14 bases between. The CDR3 extends over 14 amino acids.